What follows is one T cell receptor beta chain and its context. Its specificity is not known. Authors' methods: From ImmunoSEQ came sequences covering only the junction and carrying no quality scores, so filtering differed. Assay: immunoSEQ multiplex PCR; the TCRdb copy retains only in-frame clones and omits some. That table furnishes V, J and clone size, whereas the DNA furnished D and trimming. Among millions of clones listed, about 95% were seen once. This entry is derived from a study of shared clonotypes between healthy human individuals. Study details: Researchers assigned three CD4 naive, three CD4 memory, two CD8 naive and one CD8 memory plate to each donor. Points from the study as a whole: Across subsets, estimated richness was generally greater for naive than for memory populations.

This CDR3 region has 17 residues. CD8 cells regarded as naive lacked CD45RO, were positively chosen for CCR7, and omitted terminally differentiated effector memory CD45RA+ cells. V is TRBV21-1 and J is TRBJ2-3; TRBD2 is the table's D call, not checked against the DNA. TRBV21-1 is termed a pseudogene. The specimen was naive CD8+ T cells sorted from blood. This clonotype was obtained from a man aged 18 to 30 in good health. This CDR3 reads CASNPRGSRMSTDTQYF. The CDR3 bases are TGTGCCAGCAACCCACGTGGTAGCCGGATGAGCACAGATACGCAGTATTTT.